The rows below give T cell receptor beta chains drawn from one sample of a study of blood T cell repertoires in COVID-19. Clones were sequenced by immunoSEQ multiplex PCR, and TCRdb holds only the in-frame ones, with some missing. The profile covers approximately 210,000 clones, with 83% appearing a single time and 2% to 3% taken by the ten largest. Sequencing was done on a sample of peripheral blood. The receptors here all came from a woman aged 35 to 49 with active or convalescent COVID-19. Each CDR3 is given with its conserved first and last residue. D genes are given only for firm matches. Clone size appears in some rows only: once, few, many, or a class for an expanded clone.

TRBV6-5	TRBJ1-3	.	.	CASSRDNSGNTIYF	TGTGCCAGCAGCCGGGACAACTCTGGAAACACCATATATTTT
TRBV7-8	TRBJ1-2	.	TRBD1	CASSADRGLDGYTF	TGTGCCAGCAGCGCGGACAGGGGACTAGATGGCTACACCTTC
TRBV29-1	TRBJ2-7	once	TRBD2	CSVERLLAFSSYEQYF	TGCAGCGTTGAACGCCTACTAGCGTTCAGCTCCTACGAGCAGTACTTC
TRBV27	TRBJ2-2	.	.	CASSSGWGAGELFF	TGTGCCAGCAGCTCCGGATGGGGCGCCGGGGAGCTGTTTTTT
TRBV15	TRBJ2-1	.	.	CATSRVSRSRYNEQFF	TGTGCCACCAGCAGAGTTTCCAGAAGTCGCTACAATGAGCAGTTCTTC
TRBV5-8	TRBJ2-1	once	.	CASGAGTASYNEQFF	TGTGCCAGCGGCGCGGGGACTGCCTCCTACAATGAGCAGTTCTTC
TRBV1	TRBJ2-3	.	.	CTSSLDRRRILEDTDTQYF	TGCACCAGCAGCCTGGACAGGCGGCGGATCCTAGAAGACACAGATACGCAGTATTTT
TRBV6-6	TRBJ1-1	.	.	CASSGRTPREAFF	TGTGCCAGCAGCGGGAGGACCCCCCGGGAAGCTTTCTTT
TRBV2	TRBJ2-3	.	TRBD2	CASRASGAMGDTQYF	TGTGCCAGCCGGGCTAGCGGGGCAATGGGAGATACGCAGTATTTT
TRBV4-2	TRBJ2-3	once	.	CASSQERQVADTQYF	TGTGCCAGCAGCCAAGAAAGACAGGTCGCAGATACGCAGTATTTT
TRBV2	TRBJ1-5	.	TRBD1	CASSWRTGGRQPQHF	TGTGCCAGCAGTTGGCGGACAGGGGGCCGTCAGCCCCAGCATTTT
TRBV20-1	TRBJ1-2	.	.	CSASKTGYGYTF	TGCAGTGCTAGTAAGACGGGCTATGGCTACACCTTC
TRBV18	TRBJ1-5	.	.	CASSPEAAHQPQHF	TGTGCCAGCTCACCAGAGGCAGCACACCAGCCCCAGCATTTT
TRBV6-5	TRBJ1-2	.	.	CASSYSQGWSGYTF	TGTGCCAGCAGTTACTCGCAGGGGTGGAGTGGCTACACCTTC
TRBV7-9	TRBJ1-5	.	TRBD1	CASSLGQGVNQPQHF	TGTGCCAGCAGCTTAGGACAGGGGGTGAATCAGCCCCAGCATTTT
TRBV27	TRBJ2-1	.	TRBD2	CASSLYFGPGTSGDWWEDEQFF	TGTGCCAGCAGTTTATATTTCGGCCCCGGGACTAGCGGGGATTGGTGGGAGGATGAGCAGTTCTTC
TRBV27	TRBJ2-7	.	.	CASSFWHTSSYEQYF	TGTGCCAGCAGTTTCTGGCACACTAGCTCCTACGAGCAGTACTTC
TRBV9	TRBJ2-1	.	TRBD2	CASSVGWTSGYNEQFF	TGTGCCAGCAGCGTAGGGTGGACTAGCGGTTACAATGAGCAGTTCTTC
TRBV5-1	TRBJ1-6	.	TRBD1	CASSFGQGDSPLHF	TGCGCCAGCAGCTTCGGGCAGGGGGACTCACCCCTCCACTTT
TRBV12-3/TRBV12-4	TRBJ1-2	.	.	CASSLRVHYGYTF	TGTGCCAGCAGTTTACGGGTACACTATGGCTACACCTTC
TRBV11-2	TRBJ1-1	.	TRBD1	CASSLATGWGTEAFF	TGTGCCAGCAGCTTAGCGACAGGGTGGGGGACTGAAGCTTTCTTT
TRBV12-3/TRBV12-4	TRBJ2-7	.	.	CASSPAGVAEQYF	TGTGCCAGCAGTCCGGCAGGGGTAGCCGAGCAGTACTTC
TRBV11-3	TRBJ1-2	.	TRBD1	CASSLDPIQGEIYGYTF	TGTGCCAGCAGCTTAGATCCTATCCAGGGGGAGATCTATGGCTACACCTTC
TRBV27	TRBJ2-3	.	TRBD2	CASSGLAGGRSTDTQYF	TGTGCCAGCAGCGGACTAGCGGGGGGGCGTAGCACAGATACGCAGTATTTT
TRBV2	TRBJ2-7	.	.	CASSVGQGGYEQYF	TGTGCCAGCAGTGTTGGTCAGGGGGGCTACGAGCAGTACTTC
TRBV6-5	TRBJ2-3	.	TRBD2	CASKRGGGTDTQYF	TGTGCCAGCAAACGGGGGGGTGGCACAGATACGCAGTATTTT
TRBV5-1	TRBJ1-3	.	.	CASSLVGDNLNTIYF	TGCGCCAGCAGCTTGGTTGGGGACAATTTAAACACCATATATTTT
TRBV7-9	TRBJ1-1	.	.	CASSTETGGNTEAFF	TGTGCCAGCAGCACCGAGACGGGAGGCAACACTGAAGCTTTCTTT
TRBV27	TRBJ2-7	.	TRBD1	CASSSTGTAYEQYF	TGTGCCAGCAGTTCAACCGGGACAGCCTACGAGCAGTACTTC
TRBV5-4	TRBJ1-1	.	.	CASSLEQAASEAFF	TGTGCCAGCAGCTTGGAACAGGCAGCTTCTGAAGCTTTCTTT
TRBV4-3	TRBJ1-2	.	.	CASSHVTGSDGYTF	TGCGCCAGCAGCCACGTAACAGGGTCTGATGGCTACACCTTC
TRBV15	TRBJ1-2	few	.	CATRTRGENYGYTF	TGTGCCACCCGCACTCGGGGGGAGAACTATGGCTACACCTTC
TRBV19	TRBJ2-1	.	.	CASAEGGAYNEQFF	TGTGCCAGTGCCGAGGGGGGGGCATACAATGAGCAGTTCTTC
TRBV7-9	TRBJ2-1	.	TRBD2	CASSLVRLAGPNEQFF	TGTGCCAGCAGCTTAGTGCGTCTAGCGGGGCCGAATGAGCAGTTCTTC
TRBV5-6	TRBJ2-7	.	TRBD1	CASSLAHRTGSYEQYF	TGTGCCAGCAGCTTGGCCCACAGGACAGGGTCCTACGAGCAGTACTTC
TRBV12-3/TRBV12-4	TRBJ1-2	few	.	CASSSRGGYTF	TGTGCCAGCAGCTCAAGGGGTGGCTACACCTTC
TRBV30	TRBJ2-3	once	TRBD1	CASTDRGLSTDTQYF	TGTGCCTCCACGGACAGGGGGCTCAGTACAGATACGCAGTATTTT
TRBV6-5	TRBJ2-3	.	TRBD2	CASVSGGGTQYF	TGTGCCAGCGTAAGCGGGGGGGGTACGCAGTATTTT
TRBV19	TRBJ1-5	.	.	CASSTAGSSQPQHF	TGTGCCAGTAGTACCGCAGGGTCCAGTCAGCCCCAGCATTTT
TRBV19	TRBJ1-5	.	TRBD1	CASSMGDRDNQPQHF	TGTGCCAGTAGTATGGGGGACAGGGATAATCAGCCCCAGCATTTT
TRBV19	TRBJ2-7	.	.	CASSYYQGYEQYF	TGTGCCAGTAGCTATTATCAGGGCTACGAGCAGTACTTC
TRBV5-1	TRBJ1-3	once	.	CASSLVGDPPGNTIYF	TGCGCCAGCAGCTTGGTAGGGGATCCACCTGGAAACACCATATATTTT
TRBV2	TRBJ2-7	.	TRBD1	CASRWTGGYEQYF	TGTGCCAGCAGGTGGACAGGGGGCTACGAGCAGTACTTC
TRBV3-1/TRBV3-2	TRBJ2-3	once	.	CASSQRGIIADTQYF	TGTGCCAGCAGCCAGCGGGGAATTATCGCAGATACGCAGTATTTT
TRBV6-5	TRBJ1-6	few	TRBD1	CATEGQTNSPLHF	TGTGCCACCGAGGGACAGACTAATTCACCCCTCCACTTT
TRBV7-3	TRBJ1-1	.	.	CASSFANRFMNTEAFF	TGTGCCAGCAGCTTTGCAAACAGGTTTATGAACACTGAAGCTTTCTTT
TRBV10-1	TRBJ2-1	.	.	CASSPSGAGDEQFF	TGCGCCAGCAGTCCGTCGGGAGCAGGCGATGAGCAGTTCTTC
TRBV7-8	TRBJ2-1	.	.	CASSRREYNEQFF	TGTGCCAGCTCACGAAGAGAGTACAATGAGCAGTTCTTC
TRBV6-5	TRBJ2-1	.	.	CASDREPYNEQFF	TGTGCCAGCGATCGGGAGCCCTACAATGAGCAGTTCTTC
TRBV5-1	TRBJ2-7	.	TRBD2	CASSLWWTSGGLSYEQYF	TGCGCCAGCAGCTTATGGTGGACTAGCGGAGGGCTCTCCTACGAGCAGTACTTC
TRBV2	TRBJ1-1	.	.	CALAGVMNTEAFF	TGTGCCCTGGCGGGGGTCATGAACACTGAAGCTTTCTTT
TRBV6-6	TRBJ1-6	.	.	CASSDGTFRNSPLHF	TGTGCCAGCAGTGACGGGACTTTCCGTAATTCACCCCTCCACTTT
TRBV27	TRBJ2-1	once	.	CASLGARNEQFF	TGTGCCAGCCTGGGGGCACGGAATGAGCAGTTCTTC
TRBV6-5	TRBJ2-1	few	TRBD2	CASNRGLAHEQFF	TGTGCCAGCAACAGGGGACTAGCCCATGAGCAGTTCTTC
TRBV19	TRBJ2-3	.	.	CASSRAEDTQYF	TGTGCCAGTAGTAGGGCAGAAGATACGCAGTATTTT
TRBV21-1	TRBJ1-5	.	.	CASSGNWTGGNQPQHF	TGTGCCAGCAGCGGTAACTGGACAGGGGGCAATCAGCCCCAGCATTTT
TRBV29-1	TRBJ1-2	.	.	CSAVRDNGYTF	TGCAGCGCCGTTAGGGACAATGGCTACACCTTC
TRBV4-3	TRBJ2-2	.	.	CASSSRDKRSGELFF	TGCGCCAGCAGCTCCCGGGACAAGAGATCCGGGGAGCTGTTTTTT